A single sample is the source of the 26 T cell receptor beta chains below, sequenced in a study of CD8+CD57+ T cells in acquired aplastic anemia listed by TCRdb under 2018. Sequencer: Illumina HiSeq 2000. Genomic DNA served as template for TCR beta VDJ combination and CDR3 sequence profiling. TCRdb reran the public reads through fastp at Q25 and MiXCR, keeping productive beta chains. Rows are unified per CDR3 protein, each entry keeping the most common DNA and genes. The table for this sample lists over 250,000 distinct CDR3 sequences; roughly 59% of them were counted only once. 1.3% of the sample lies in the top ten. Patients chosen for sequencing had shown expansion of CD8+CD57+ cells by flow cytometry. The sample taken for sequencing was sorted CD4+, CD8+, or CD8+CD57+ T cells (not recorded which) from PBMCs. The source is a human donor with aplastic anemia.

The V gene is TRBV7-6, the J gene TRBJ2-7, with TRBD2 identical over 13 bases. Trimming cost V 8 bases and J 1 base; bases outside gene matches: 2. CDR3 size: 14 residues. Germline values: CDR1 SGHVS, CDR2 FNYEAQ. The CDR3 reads CASQGLAGSYEQYF. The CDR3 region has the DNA TGTGCCAGCCAGGGACTAGCGGGGTCCTACGAGCAGTACTTC.

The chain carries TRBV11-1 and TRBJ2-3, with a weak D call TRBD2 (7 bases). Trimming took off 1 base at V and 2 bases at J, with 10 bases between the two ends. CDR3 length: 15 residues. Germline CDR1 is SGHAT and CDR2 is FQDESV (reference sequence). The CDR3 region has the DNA TGTGCCAGCAGCTTAGGGGGGGGGCTCACAGATACGCAGTATTTT. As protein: CASSLGGGLTDTQYF.

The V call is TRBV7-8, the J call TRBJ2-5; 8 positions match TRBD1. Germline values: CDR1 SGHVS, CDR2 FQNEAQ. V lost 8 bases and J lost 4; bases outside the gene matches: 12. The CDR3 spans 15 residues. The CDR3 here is CASLPGAGGLETQYF. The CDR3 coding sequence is TGTGCCAGCCTACCGGGTGCAGGGGGCCTAGAGACCCAGTACTTC. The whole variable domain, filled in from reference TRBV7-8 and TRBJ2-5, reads GAGVSQSPRYKVAKRGQDVALRCDPISGHVSLFWYQQALGQGPEFLTYFQNEAQLDKSGLPSDRFFAERPEGSVSTLKIQRTQQEDSAVYLCASLPGAGGLETQYFGPGTRLLVL.

This CDR3 is CASSLAGQTNEKLFF. The DNA for the CDR3 is TGTGCCAGCAGCTTAGCTGGCCAGACTAATGAAAAACTGTTTTTT. The chain uses TRBV7-9 and TRBJ1-4, with unresolved D. From germline, CDR1 is SEHNR and CDR2 FQNEAQ (reference sequence). The V and J ends lost 0 bases and 2 bases respectively, with 7 bases between them. This CDR3 is built from 15 residues.

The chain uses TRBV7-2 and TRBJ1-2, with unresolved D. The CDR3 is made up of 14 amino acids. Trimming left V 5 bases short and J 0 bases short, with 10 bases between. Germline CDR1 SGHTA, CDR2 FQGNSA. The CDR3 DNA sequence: TGTGCCAGCAGCCCGCAACTTGCTAACTATGGCTACACCTTC. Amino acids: CASSPQLANYGYTF.

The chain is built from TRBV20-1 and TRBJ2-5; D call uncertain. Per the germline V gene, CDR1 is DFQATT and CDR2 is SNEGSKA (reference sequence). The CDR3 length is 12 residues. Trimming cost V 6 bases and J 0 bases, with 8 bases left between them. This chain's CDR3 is CSAQDHQETQYF. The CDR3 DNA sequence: TGCAGTGCCCAGGACCACCAAGAGACCCAGTACTTC.

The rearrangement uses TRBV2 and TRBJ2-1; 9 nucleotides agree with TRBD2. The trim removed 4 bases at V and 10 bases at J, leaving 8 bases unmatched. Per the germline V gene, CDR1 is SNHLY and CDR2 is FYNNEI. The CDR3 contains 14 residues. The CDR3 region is CASSVAGVTGEQFF. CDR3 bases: TGTGCCAGCAGTGTAGCGGGAGTTACCGGGGAGCAGTTCTTC. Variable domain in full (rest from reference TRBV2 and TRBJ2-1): EPEVTQTPSHQVTQMGQEVILRCVPISNHLYFYWYRQILGQKVEFLVSFYNNEISEKSEIFDDQFSVERPDGSNFTLKIRSTKLEDSAMYFCASSVAGVTGEQFFGPGTRLTVL.

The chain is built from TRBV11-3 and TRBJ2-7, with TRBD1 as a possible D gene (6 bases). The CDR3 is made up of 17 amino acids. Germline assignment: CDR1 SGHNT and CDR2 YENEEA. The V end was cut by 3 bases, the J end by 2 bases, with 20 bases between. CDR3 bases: TGTGCCAGCAGCTTCGCGGCGACGGGGACACAGACCTACGAGCAGTACTTC. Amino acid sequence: CASSFAATGTQTYEQYF.

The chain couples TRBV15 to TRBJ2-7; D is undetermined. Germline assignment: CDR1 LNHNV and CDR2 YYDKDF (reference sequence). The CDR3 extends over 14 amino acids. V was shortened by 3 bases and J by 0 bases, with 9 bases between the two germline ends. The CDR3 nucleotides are TGTGCCACCAGCAGGAATCCGAGCTCCTACGAGCAGTACTTC. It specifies CATSRNPSSYEQYF.

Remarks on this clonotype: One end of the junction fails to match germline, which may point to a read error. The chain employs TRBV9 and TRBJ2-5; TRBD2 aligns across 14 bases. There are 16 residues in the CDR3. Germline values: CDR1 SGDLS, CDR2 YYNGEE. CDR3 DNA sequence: TGTGCCAGCAGTTTGGGACTAGCGGGGGACCAAGAGACCCAGTATTTC. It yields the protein CASSLGLAGDQETQYF.

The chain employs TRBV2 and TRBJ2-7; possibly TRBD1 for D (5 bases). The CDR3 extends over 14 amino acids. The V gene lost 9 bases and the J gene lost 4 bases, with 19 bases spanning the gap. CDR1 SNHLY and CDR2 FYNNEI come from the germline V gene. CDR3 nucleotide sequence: TGTGCCAGAAGTTCAGGGTTTGCAGCGTACGAGCAGTACTTC. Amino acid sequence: CARSSGFAAYEQYF.

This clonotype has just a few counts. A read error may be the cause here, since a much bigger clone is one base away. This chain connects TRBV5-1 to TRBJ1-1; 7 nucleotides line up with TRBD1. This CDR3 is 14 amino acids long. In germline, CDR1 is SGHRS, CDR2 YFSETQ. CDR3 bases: TGCGCCAGCAGCTTTGGACAGGAGAACATTGAAGCTTTCTTT. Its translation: CASSFGQENIEAFF.

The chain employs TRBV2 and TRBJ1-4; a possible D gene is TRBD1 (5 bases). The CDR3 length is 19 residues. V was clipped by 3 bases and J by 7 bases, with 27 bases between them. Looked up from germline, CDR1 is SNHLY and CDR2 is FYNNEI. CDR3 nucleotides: TGTGCCAGCAGTGACCCCGCCGCCGGCCGGACAATGAGGGGTGAAAAACTGTTTTTT. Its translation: CASSDPAAGRTMRGEKLFF.

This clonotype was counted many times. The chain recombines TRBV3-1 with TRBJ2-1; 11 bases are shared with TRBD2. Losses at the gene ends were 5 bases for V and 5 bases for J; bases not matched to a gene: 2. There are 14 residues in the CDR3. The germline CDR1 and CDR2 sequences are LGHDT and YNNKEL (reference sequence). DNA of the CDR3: TGTGCCAGCAGCGGACTAGCGGGCAACAATGAGCAGTTCTTC. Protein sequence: CASSGLAGNNEQFF.

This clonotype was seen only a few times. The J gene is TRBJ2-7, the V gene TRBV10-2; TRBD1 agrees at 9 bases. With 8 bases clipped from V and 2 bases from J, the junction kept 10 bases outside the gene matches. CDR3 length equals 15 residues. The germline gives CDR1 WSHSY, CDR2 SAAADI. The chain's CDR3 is CASEAPGTGTYEQYF. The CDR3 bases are TGCGCCAGCGAGGCCCCCGGGACAGGGACCTACGAGCAGTACTTC.

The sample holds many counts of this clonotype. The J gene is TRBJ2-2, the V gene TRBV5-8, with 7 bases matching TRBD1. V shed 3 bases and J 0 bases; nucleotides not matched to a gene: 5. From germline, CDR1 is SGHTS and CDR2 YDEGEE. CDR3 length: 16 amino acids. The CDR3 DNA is TGTGCCAGCAGCTCCAACAGGGGCGCGAACACCGGGGAGCTGTTTTTT. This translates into CASSSNRGANTGELFF.

CDR3 nucleotide sequence: TGTGCCAGCAGCCCCGGGATGCTAGCCAAAAACATTCAGTACTTC. Protein: CASSPGMLAKNIQYF. V and J are TRBV7-9 and TRBJ2-4; tentative D call: TRBD2 (5 bases). Between the trimmed V and J ends, which lost 5 bases and 0 bases, there was a span of 11 bases. The CDR3 is 15 amino acids. Germline loops: CDR1 SEHNR, CDR2 FQNEAQ (reference sequence).

CDR3 loop: CAISEGAREQFF. The CDR3, as DNA: TGTGCCATCAGTGAGGGGGCCCGGGAGCAGTTCTTC. V usage is TRBV10-3 and J usage is TRBJ2-1, with D tentatively TRBD1 (5 bases). This CDR3 contains 12 residues. Germline loops: CDR1 ENHRY, CDR2 SYGVKD. V shed 2 bases and J shed 10 bases, with 9 bases lying between them.

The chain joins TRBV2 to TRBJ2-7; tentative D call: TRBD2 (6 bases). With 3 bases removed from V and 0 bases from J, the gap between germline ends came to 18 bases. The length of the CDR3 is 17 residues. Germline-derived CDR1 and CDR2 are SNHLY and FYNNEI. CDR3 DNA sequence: TGTGCCAGCAGTGACCTCGGTGGGGGGAGCAGCTCCTACGAGCAGTACTTC. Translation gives CASSDLGGGSSSYEQYF.

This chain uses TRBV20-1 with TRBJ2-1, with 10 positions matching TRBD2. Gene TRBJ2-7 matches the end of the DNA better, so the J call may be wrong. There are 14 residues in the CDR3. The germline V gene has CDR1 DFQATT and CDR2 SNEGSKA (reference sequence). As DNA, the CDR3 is TGCAGTGCCCCCCCTAGCGGGAGTGTGGGTGAGCAGTACTTC. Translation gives CSAPPSGSVGEQYF.

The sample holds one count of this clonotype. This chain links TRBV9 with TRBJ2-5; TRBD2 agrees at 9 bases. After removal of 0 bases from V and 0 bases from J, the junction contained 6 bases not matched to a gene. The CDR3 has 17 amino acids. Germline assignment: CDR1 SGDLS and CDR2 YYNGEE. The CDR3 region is CASSVATAGGYQETQYF. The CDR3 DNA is TGTGCCAGCAGCGTAGCTACGGCGGGGGGGTACCAAGAGACCCAGTACTTC.

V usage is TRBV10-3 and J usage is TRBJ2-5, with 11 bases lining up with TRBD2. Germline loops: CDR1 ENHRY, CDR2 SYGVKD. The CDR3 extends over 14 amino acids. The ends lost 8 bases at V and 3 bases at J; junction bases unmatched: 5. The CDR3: CAIYSGRAKETQYF. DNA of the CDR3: TGTGCCATCTATAGCGGGAGGGCCAAAGAGACCCAGTACTTC.

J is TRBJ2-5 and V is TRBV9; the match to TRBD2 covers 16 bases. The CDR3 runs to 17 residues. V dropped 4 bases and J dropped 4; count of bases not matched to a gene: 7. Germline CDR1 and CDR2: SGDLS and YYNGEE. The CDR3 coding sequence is TGTGCCAGCAGCCCCGGGACTAGCGGGAGGGCCGGAGAGACCCAGTACTTC. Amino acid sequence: CASSPGTSGRAGETQYF.

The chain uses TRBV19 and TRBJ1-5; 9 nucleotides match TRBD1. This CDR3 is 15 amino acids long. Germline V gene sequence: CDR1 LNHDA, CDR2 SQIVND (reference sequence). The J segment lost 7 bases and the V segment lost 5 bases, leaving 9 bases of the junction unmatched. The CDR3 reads CASSEGTGSRQPQHF. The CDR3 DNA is TGTGCCAGTAGTGAGGGGACAGGGTCTAGGCAGCCCCAGCATTTT.

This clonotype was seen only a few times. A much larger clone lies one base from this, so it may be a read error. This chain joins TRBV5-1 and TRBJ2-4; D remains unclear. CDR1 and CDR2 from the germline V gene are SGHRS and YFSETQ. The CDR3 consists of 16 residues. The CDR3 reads CASSLAVTPGQNIRYF. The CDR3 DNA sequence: TGCGCCAGCAGCTTGGCCGTAACGCCTGGCCAAAACATTCGGTACTTC.

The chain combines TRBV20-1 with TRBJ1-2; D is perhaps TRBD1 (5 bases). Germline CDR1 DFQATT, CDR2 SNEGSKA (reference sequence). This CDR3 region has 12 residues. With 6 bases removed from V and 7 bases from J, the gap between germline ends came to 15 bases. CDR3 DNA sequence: TGCAGTGCCACCCTAGGGGCTGGTGGCTACACCTTC. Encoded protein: CSATLGAGGYTF.